The 25 T cell receptor beta chains listed next were all sequenced from one sample in a study of breast tumors, draining lymph nodes, adjacent tissues. Breast cancer patients provided tissue from their axillary draining lymph nodes. TCRdb used MiXCR to reprocess the multiplex PCR reads, holding one entry per CDR3 protein. This repertoire shows under 150,000 distinct CDR3 sequences, about 22% found once; its top ten account for roughly 2.7%. The sample consisted of axillary lymph node tissue. These receptor sequences come from a female donor with breast cancer. Some clones in this sample may be carry-over from other donors' samples.

The V call is TRBV19, the J call TRBJ2-6; TRBD1 agrees at 7 bases. Germline assignment: CDR1 LNHDA and CDR2 SQIVND (reference sequence). This CDR3 spans 15 amino acids. V shed 10 bases and J 2 bases; nucleotides not matched to a gene: 8. CDR3 sequence reads: CATAGGSAGANVLTF. Here the CDR3 DNA reads TGTGCCACGGCAGGGGGTTCGGCTGGGGCCAACGTCCTGACTTTC.

At least ten counts were recorded for this clonotype. The rearrangement joins TRBV5-6 to TRBJ2-5; D is undetermined. The germline V gene encodes CDR1 SGHDT and CDR2 YYEEEE. This CDR3 contains 13 residues. V was trimmed by 3 bases and J by 2 bases, leaving 8 bases between them. For the CDR3, the DNA is TGTGCCAGCAGCTACTGGTCACAAGAGACCCAGTACTTC. Protein sequence: CASSYWSQETQYF.

The table lists this clonotype with many counts. This chain connects TRBV6-1 to TRBJ2-1; TRBD2 agrees at 10 bases. Losses at the gene ends were 6 bases for V and 5 bases for J; bases not matched to a gene: 16. Germline V gene data show CDR1 as MNHNS and CDR2 as SASEGT. This CDR3 contains 18 residues. The CDR3 loop reads CASRPWDASGSFNNEQFF. The CDR3 nucleotides read TGTGCCAGCAGGCCCTGGGATGCTAGCGGGAGTTTCAACAATGAGCAGTTCTTC.

Regarding this clonotype: One base away lies a much larger clone, so this may be a sequencing read error. The V gene is TRBV12-3 or TRBV12-4, the J gene TRBJ1-5; no clear D gene. The CDR3 loop spans 14 amino acids. CDR3 region: CASSLRSGNRPQHF. The CDR3, as DNA: TGTGCCAGCAGTTTACGTTCAGGCAATCGGCCCCAGCATTTT.

In its sample, this clonotype was seen many times. The chain carries TRBV6-5 and TRBJ2-3, with D possibly being TRBD2 (6 bases). Germline-derived CDR1 and CDR2 are MNHEY and SVGAGI. The CDR3 is made up of 15 amino acids. V lost 8 bases to trimming and J lost 4 bases, with 19 bases between them. This CDR3 is CASAAVAGIADTQYF. For the CDR3, the DNA is TGTGCCAGCGCTGCGGTGGCGGGAATCGCAGATACGCAGTATTTT.

This clonotype has only one observation. The junction departs from the called germline gene at one end, perhaps through a read error. V and J are TRBV5-5 and TRBJ1-1; D is unresolved. The germline gives CDR1 SGHKS, CDR2 YYEKEE (reference sequence). The CDR3 runs to 14 residues. CDR3 sequence: CASSLEHMNTEAFF. CDR3 coding DNA: TGCGCCAGCAGCTTGGAACATATGAACACTGAAGCTTTCTTT. The full variable domain, with the rest looked up from reference TRBV5-5 and TRBJ1-1, is DAGVTQSPTHLIKTRGQQVTLRCSPISGHKSVSWYQQVLGQGPQFIFQYYEKEERGRGNFPDRFSARQFPNYSSELNVNALLLGDSALYLCASSLEHMNTEAFFGQGTRLTVV.

The gene calls are TRBV7-8 and TRBJ2-3; 7 nucleotides agree with TRBD2. This CDR3 comprises 16 residues. V was pared by 5 bases and J by 6 bases, with 14 bases of the junction left unmatched. Germline values: CDR1 SGHVS, CDR2 FQNEAQ. CDR3 in amino acids: CASSIDTSVNLDTQYF. In DNA form, the CDR3 reads TGTGCCAGCAGCATTGACACTAGCGTCAATTTGGATACGCAGTATTTT.

This clonotype was recorded many times. V usage is TRBV6-6 and J usage is TRBJ2-7, with D possibly TRBD1 on 6 matching bases. The CDR3 has 13 amino acids. CDR1 is MNHNY, CDR2 SVGAGI, per germline (reference sequence). The germline V and J ends were trimmed by 6 bases and 5 bases, with 14 bases remaining between them. The CDR3 sequence: CASRKQGPDEQYF. Here the CDR3 DNA reads TGTGCCAGCAGGAAACAGGGTCCGGACGAGCAGTACTTC.

This clonotype appeared many times. The genes are TRBV6-1 and TRBJ1-6; D not certain. Trimming took off 5 bases at V and 0 bases at J, with 14 bases between the two ends. This CDR3 is built from 17 residues. The germline V gene has CDR1 MNHNS and CDR2 SASEGT. The CDR3 coding sequence is TGTGCCAGCAGTCCCCGAGCTCTCAGCTCCTATAATTCACCCCTCCACTTT. Translated: CASSPRALSSYNSPLHF.

At least ten counts were recorded for this clonotype. The J gene is TRBJ2-5, the V gene TRBV5-1; perhaps TRBD1 as D (5 bases). The CDR3 sequence is 12 residues long. CDR1 is SGHRS and CDR2 is YFSETQ in the germline V gene. The ends were cut back, 6 bases at V and 2 bases at J, with 8 bases in the middle. CDR3 nucleotide sequence: TGCGCCAGCAAGGCAGGGCAAGAGACCCAGTACTTC. The encoded protein is CASKAGQETQYF.

In its sample, this clonotype was seen a few times. V is TRBV6-2 or TRBV6-3 and J is TRBJ2-2; 7 nucleotides line up with TRBD2. V was pared by 11 bases and J by 0 bases, with 6 bases of the junction left unmatched. Germline-derived CDR1 and CDR2 are MNHEY and SVGEGT. The CDR3 loop spans 14 amino acids. For the CDR3, the DNA is TGTGCCCCAAAAGGACTAGCGAACACCGGGGAGCTGTTTTTT. Encoded protein: CAPKGLANTGELFF.

As to this clonotype: Since a much larger clone is just one base distant, this may be a read error. The J gene is TRBJ2-5, the V gene TRBV12-3 or TRBV12-4, with TRBD2 identical over 11 bases. The DNA end is a closer match to TRBJ2-1, so the J assignment may be wrong. CDR3 length: 15 residues. Written as DNA, the CDR3 is TGTGCCAGCAGCCCGGGACTAGCGGCCTGCAATGAGCAGTTCTTC. This sequence encodes CASSPGLAACNEQFF.

This clonotype was seen once. Since the CDR3 does not end with the conserved phenylalanine or tryptophan, this likely comes from a read error. The limits of the CDR3 on the DNA are not certain, so only TCRdb's listed CDR3 is given. The gene calls are TRBV12-3 or TRBV12-4 and TRBJ1-3; the table calls TRBD1, which could not be checked here. Inclusive of both ends, the CDR3 amounts to 16 amino acids. The CDR3 protein is CASSPRTGGYGNTVYL.

This clonotype was detected many times. J is TRBJ2-5 and V is TRBV7-8; 8 bases are a match to TRBD1. This CDR3 has 17 residues. J was trimmed by 7 bases and V by 5 bases; bases with no gene match: 18. In germline, CDR1 is SGHVS, CDR2 FQNEAQ. CDR3 loop: CASSPTPFGTGARTQYF. In DNA, the CDR3 is TGTGCCAGCAGCCCCACTCCCTTTGGGACAGGAGCGAGGACCCAGTACTTC.

This chain connects TRBV15 to TRBJ2-4, with D perhaps assigned TRBD1 or TRBD2 (5 bases each). The CDR3 length is 15 residues. Germline values: CDR1 LNHNV, CDR2 YYDKDF (reference sequence). Trimming pared 2 bases from V and 7 bases from J, leaving 15 bases between. The DNA for the CDR3 is TGTGCCACCAGCAGATCCGGGACGACCCCCAACATTCAGTACTTC. This translates into CATSRSGTTPNIQYF.

The J gene is TRBJ2-1, the V gene TRBV28; TRBD1 matches at 10 bases. The CDR3 has 17 residues. The J segment lost 9 bases and the V segment lost 1 base, leaving 12 bases of the junction unmatched. In germline, CDR1 is MDHEN, CDR2 SYDVKM. CDR3: CASSLSLPGQGIGEQFF. CDR3 sequence (DNA): TGTGCCAGCAGTTTATCCTTACCGGGACAGGGGATAGGTGAGCAGTTCTTC.

The J gene is TRBJ1-2, the V gene TRBV12-3 or TRBV12-4, with D possibly TRBD1 on 5 matching bases. The CDR3 has 14 amino acids. Between the trimmed V and J ends, which lost 11 bases and 4 bases, there was a span of 20 bases. CDR3 loop: CAASTGGDVYGYTF. The DNA of the CDR3 is TGTGCCGCCTCGACGGGAGGGGACGTCTATGGCTACACCTTC.

This clonotype came up many times. The rearrangement links TRBV20-1 to TRBJ2-1; 9 positions agree with TRBD2. V trimming: 5 bases; J trimming: 5 bases; junction bases outside the gene matches: 4. The CDR3 length is 13 residues. From germline, CDR1 is DFQATT and CDR2 SNEGSKA (reference sequence). The CDR3 nucleotides read TGCAGTGCTTCGGGACTAGCAGACAATGAGCAGTTCTTC. It is translated as CSASGLADNEQFF.

V and J are TRBV20-1 and TRBJ2-4; no reliable D call. V lost 3 bases to trimming and J lost 0 bases, with 12 bases between them. The CDR3 contains 15 residues. Germline V gene lookup returns CDR1 DFQATT and CDR2 SNEGSKA (reference sequence). DNA of the CDR3: TGCAGTGCTAGTTGGGCAGGTTTAGCCAAAAACATTCAGTACTTC. It translates to CSASWAGLAKNIQYF.

The V gene is TRBV6-1, the J gene TRBJ2-2, with 8 bases lining up with TRBD2. The length of the CDR3 is 16 residues. V was clipped by 2 bases and J by 4 bases; unmatched bases: 6. Germline lookup yields CDR1 MNHNS and CDR2 SASEGT. The chain's CDR3 is CASSELGGRSTGELFF. In DNA form, the CDR3 reads TGTGCCAGCAGTGAACTTGGCGGGAGGTCCACCGGGGAGCTGTTTTTT.

This clonotype appeared many times. The chain recombines TRBV2 with TRBJ2-2; D is unresolved. V was cut by 7 bases and J by 8 bases, with 14 bases left in between. Germline V gives CDR1 SNHLY, CDR2 FYNNEI. The CDR3 is 13 residues long. CDR3 loop: CASTGTRGGELFF. In DNA form, the CDR3 reads TGTGCCAGCACGGGCACTCGAGGAGGGGAGCTGTTTTTT.

This clonotype was detected many times. V gene TRBV20-1 combines with J gene TRBJ2-7; no reliable D call. CDR3 length: 16 residues. V was clipped by 0 bases and J by 5 bases, with 20 bases between them. CDR1 is DFQATT, CDR2 SNEGSKA, per germline (reference sequence). CDR3: CSARDRGSPNAHEQYF. The CDR3 DNA follows: TGCAGTGCTAGAGATCGTGGTTCCCCGAATGCCCACGAGCAGTACTTC.

At least ten counts were recorded for this clonotype. V gene TRBV2 combines with J gene TRBJ2-7, with 8 bases lining up with TRBD1. J lost 5 bases, V lost 7 bases, and 10 bases had no gene match. The CDR3 runs to 14 residues. From germline, CDR1 is SNHLY and CDR2 FYNNEI. The CDR3 DNA reads as TGTGCCAGCATGGCCGCGACAGGGGAGGACGAGCAGTACTTC. This encodes CASMAATGEDEQYF.

The V and J genes are TRBV3-1 and TRBJ2-3, with 8 bases lining up with TRBD2. The CDR3 is made up of 18 amino acids. Germline assignment: CDR1 LGHDT and CDR2 YNNKEL (reference sequence). V gave up 0 bases and J gave up 4 bases; unmatched junction bases: 12. The CDR3 DNA reads as TGTGCCAGCAGCCAAGAAGTTCCAGGACTAGCTAGCGCAGATACGCAGTATTTT. This gives the protein CASSQEVPGLASADTQYF.

This clonotype came up a few times. One base away lies a much larger clone, so this may be a sequencing read error. CDR3 sequence: CASKAGGLNSYEQYF. For the CDR3, the DNA is TGCGCCAGTAAAGCCGGAGGGCTGAACTCCTACGAGCAGTACTTC. The rearrangement links TRBV5-1 to TRBJ2-7; D perhaps matches TRBD2 (6 bases). Looked up from germline, CDR1 is SGHRS and CDR2 is YFSETQ. This CDR3 contains 15 residues. V dropped 8 bases and J dropped 0 bases, with 18 bases sitting between them. Complete variable domain (other parts from reference TRBV5-1 and TRBJ2-7): KAGVTQTPRYLIKTRGQQVTLSCSPISGHRSVSWYQQTPGQGLQFLFEYFSETQRNKGNFPGRFSGRQFSNSRSEMNVSTLELGDSALYLCASKAGGLNSYEQYFGPGTRLTVT.